Below, 20 T cell receptor beta chains from the same sample are listed, as sequenced in a study of identical twins. MiXCR was run by TCRdb on the 5' RACE reads, yielding one entry per CDR3 protein. The sample records some 600,000 distinct CDR3 sequences, roughly 7.2% being singletons. These data also formed part of another study, on yellow fever vaccine responses in identical twins.

Material: PBMCs. Source of these receptors: a woman aged 18-35 years in good health.

V and J are TRBV27 and TRBJ2-7, with 10 bases fitting TRBD2. V was pared by 5 bases and J by 1 base, with 11 bases of the junction left unmatched. CDR1 MNHEY and CDR2 SMNVEV come from the germline V gene (reference sequence). The CDR3 covers 17 residues. The CDR3 sequence is CASSRVFGLAVSYEQYF. The CDR3 nucleotides read TGTGCCAGCAGTCGCGTTTTCGGACTAGCGGTTTCCTACGAGCAGTACTTC.

This clonotype has a handful of counts. The rearrangement uses TRBV6-1 and TRBJ2-3, with D possibly TRBD2 on 6 matching bases. This CDR3 is 14 amino acids long. The V gene lost 6 bases and the J gene lost 4 bases, with 14 bases spanning the gap. CDR1 is MNHNS and CDR2 is SASEGT in the germline V gene. CDR3: CASRRTSTADTQYF. In DNA form, the CDR3 reads TGTGCCAGCAGGCGAACTAGCACCGCAGATACGCAGTATTTT.

This clonotype was observed at least ten times. The V call is TRBV5-1, the J call TRBJ2-1; 7 bases match TRBD2. CDR1 and CDR2 (germline): SGHRS, YFSETQ. The length of the CDR3 is 18 residues. Trimming removed 3 bases from V and 0 bases from J; junction bases left unmatched: 12. The CDR3 is CASSYVGAGASSYNEQFF. The CDR3 coding sequence is TGCGCCAGCAGCTACGTAGGGGCGGGAGCAAGCTCCTACAATGAGCAGTTCTTC.

DNA of the CDR3: TGTGCCAGCAGTATCTTCAACAATGAGCAGTTCTTC. This sequence encodes CASSIFNNEQFF. The J gene is TRBJ2-1, the V gene TRBV12-3 or TRBV12-4; no reliable D call. This CDR3 has 12 amino acids. V dropped 5 bases and J dropped 5 bases, with 7 bases sitting between them.

This clonotype was detected ten times or more. This chain connects TRBV29-1 to TRBJ2-3; D tentatively reads TRBD1 or TRBD2 (5 bases each). The ends were cut back, 5 bases at V and 6 bases at J, with 15 bases in the middle. The length of the CDR3 is 13 residues. Germline CDR1 and CDR2: SQVTM and ANQGSEA. The CDR3 DNA reads TGCAGCGTTTCTAGCCAGGGTAGGGATACGCAGTATTTT. Translated: CSVSSQGRDTQYF.

This clonotype has a count of ten or more. CDR3: CASSPGTAKNIQYF. CDR3 DNA sequence: TGTGCCAGCAGTCCAGGGACAGCCAAAAACATTCAGTACTTC. This chain joins TRBV6-1 and TRBJ2-4; either TRBD1 or TRBD2 may fit D (5 bases each). The germline CDR1 and CDR2 sequences are MNHNS and SASEGT. CDR3 length equals 14 residues. The V and J ends lost 5 bases and 0 bases respectively, with 8 bases between them.

The V and J genes are TRBV3-1 and TRBJ1-1; 9 bases line up with TRBD1. The CDR3 length is 15 residues. CDR1 and CDR2 from the germline V gene are LGHDT and YNNKEL (reference sequence). V dropped 4 bases and J dropped 11; count of bases not matched to a gene: 14. In DNA, the CDR3 is TGTGCCAGCAGCCCCGCGGGACAGGGAGTAGTCGGGGCTTTCTTT. Translated: CASSPAGQGVVGAFF.

The chain links TRBV20-1 to TRBJ1-6; D remains unclear. Germline CDR1 and CDR2: DFQATT and SNEGSKA (reference sequence). The CDR3 extends over 12 amino acids. V lost 3 bases, J lost 7 bases, and 7 bases lay in between. The CDR3 DNA sequence: TGCAGTGCTAGGGGCCCGAATTCACCCCTCCACTTT. Residues: CSARGPNSPLHF.

This clonotype was seen a few times. The chain is built from TRBV20-1 and TRBJ2-1, with D perhaps matching TRBD1 (6 bases). The CDR3 covers 16 residues. The germline CDR1 and CDR2 sequences are DFQATT and SNEGSKA (reference sequence). V gave up 0 bases and J gave up 0 bases, with 12 bases separating them. Here the CDR3 reads CSARDRTALSYNEQFF. DNA for the CDR3: TGCAGTGCTAGAGACCGGACAGCACTCTCCTACAATGAGCAGTTCTTC.

This clonotype was seen repeatedly, ten times or more. The chain joins TRBV7-2 to TRBJ2-7; D perhaps matches TRBD2 (5 bases). The CDR3 runs to 13 residues. Germline V lookup: CDR1 SGHTA, CDR2 FQGNSA. Trimming cost V 3 bases and J 7 bases, with 13 bases left between them. CDR3 coding DNA: TGTGCCAGCAGCTTTCCGTGGGAGTGGGAGCAGTACTTC. This translates into CASSFPWEWEQYF. Supplemented by reference TRBV7-2 and TRBJ2-7, the full variable domain reads GAGVSQSPSNKVTEKGKDVELRCDPISGHTALYWYRQSLGQGLEFLIYFQGNSAPDKSGLPSDRFSAERTGGSVSTLTIQRTQQEDSAVYLCASSFPWEWEQYFGPGTRLTVT.

The V call is TRBV6-6, the J call TRBJ2-7; D unclear. CDR3 size: 13 residues. Between the trimmed V and J ends, which lost 0 bases and 3 bases, there was a span of 6 bases. The V gene's germline CDR1 is MNHNY and CDR2 SVGAGI (reference sequence). CDR3 amino acids: CASSYSESYEQYV. In DNA form, the CDR3 reads TGTGCCAGCAGTTACTCGGAAAGCTACGAGCAGTACGTC.

At least ten counts were recorded for this clonotype. V gene TRBV20-1 combines with J gene TRBJ2-5; D possibly corresponds to TRBD1 (5 bases). The CDR3 covers 15 residues. V was pared by 0 bases and J by 5 bases, with 16 bases between. CDR1 DFQATT and CDR2 SNEGSKA come from the germline V gene (reference sequence). CDR3 sequence reads: CSARDSRDAKETQYF. For the CDR3, the DNA is TGCAGTGCTAGAGATAGCAGGGATGCCAAGGAGACCCAGTACTTC.

Many counts were recorded for this clonotype. The J gene is TRBJ1-1, the V gene TRBV6-2 or TRBV6-3, with D perhaps TRBD1 (5 bases). Germline V gene lookup returns CDR1 MNHEY and CDR2 SVGEGT. Trimming took off 8 bases at V and 10 bases at J, with 11 bases between the two ends. The CDR3 is 10 residues long. The DNA of the CDR3 is TGTGCCAGCTCTCTCGGGGGAGCTTTCTTT. Its protein is CASSLGGAFF.

On this clonotype: A much larger clone lies one base from this, so it may be a read error. In DNA, the CDR3 is TGTGCCATCAGTGAGACTGGCTACGAGCAGTACTTC. Residues: CAISETGYEQYF. The chain employs TRBV10-3 and TRBJ2-7; no definite D call. This CDR3 contains 12 residues. The ends were cut back, 2 bases at V and 3 bases at J, with 5 bases in the middle. From germline, CDR1 is ENHRY and CDR2 SYGVKD.

The J gene is TRBJ2-7, the V gene TRBV5-1; possible D gene TRBD2, 5 bases. Germline-derived CDR1 and CDR2 are SGHRS and YFSETQ. There are 14 residues in the CDR3. Deletions cut 6 bases from V and 4 bases from J, with 17 bases between. The CDR3 region has the DNA TGCGCCAGCATGGCCGAGGGCCAGTGGTACGAGCAGTACTTC. Translating it yields CASMAEGQWYEQYF. The whole variable domain, filled in from reference TRBV5-1 and TRBJ2-7, reads KAGVTQTPRYLIKTRGQQVTLSCSPISGHRSVSWYQQTPGQGLQFLFEYFSETQRNKGNFPGRFSGRQFSNSRSEMNVSTLELGDSALYLCASMAEGQWYEQYFGPGTRLTVT.

This clonotype was seen repeatedly, ten times or more. The chain uses TRBV11-2 and TRBJ1-3, with TRBD1 matching 7 bases. The CDR3 runs to 20 residues. The J segment lost 4 bases and the V segment lost 3 bases, leaving 21 bases of the junction unmatched. CDR1 is SGHAT, CDR2 FQNNGV, per germline. CDR3 sequence: CASSFLPGTVVLAAGNTIYF. The CDR3 DNA is TGTGCCAGCAGCTTTCTCCCGGGGACAGTCGTCCTCGCGGCGGGAAACACCATATATTTT.

The chain has TRBV20-1 and TRBJ2-1; 10 bases fit TRBD1. The trim removed 7 bases at V and 0 bases at J, leaving 6 bases unmatched. CDR3 length: 15 amino acids. CDR1 is DFQATT and CDR2 is SNEGSKA in the germline V gene (reference sequence). The chain's CDR3 is CSVLRQGASYNEQFF. The CDR3 nucleotides read TGCAGTGTCCTGAGACAGGGGGCCTCCTACAATGAGCAGTTCTTC.

This clonotype showed up many times. The rearrangement links TRBV7-8 to TRBJ2-1, with D tentatively TRBD2 (6 bases). Germline V lookup: CDR1 SGHVS, CDR2 FQNEAQ. Trimming shortened V by 3 bases and J by 3 bases, and 15 bases separated the two germline ends. The CDR3 is 16 residues long. CDR3 protein: CASSLTVGGFYNEQFF. In DNA form, the CDR3 reads TGTGCCAGCAGCTTGACCGTGGGGGGATTCTACAATGAGCAGTTCTTC.

This clonotype was detected many times. The V call is TRBV7-9, the J call TRBJ2-3; TRBD2 matches 8 bases. The CDR3 spans 14 residues. V shed 3 bases and J 3 bases; nucleotides not matched to a gene: 2. The V gene's germline CDR1 is SEHNR and CDR2 FQNEAQ (reference sequence). In nucleotides, the CDR3 is TGTGCCAGCAGCTTTAGCGGGGCTACAGATACGCAGTATTTT. As protein: CASSFSGATDTQYF.

This chain connects TRBV14 to TRBJ2-2; either TRBD1 or TRBD2 may supply D (5 bases each). Germline values: CDR1 SGHDN, CDR2 FVKESK. Trimming pared 4 bases from V and 0 bases from J, leaving 12 bases between. The CDR3 has 16 residues. The CDR3 bases are TGTGCCAGCAGCCCTTCCGGGACGCCGAACACCGGGGAGCTGTTTTTT. This translates into CASSPSGTPNTGELFF.